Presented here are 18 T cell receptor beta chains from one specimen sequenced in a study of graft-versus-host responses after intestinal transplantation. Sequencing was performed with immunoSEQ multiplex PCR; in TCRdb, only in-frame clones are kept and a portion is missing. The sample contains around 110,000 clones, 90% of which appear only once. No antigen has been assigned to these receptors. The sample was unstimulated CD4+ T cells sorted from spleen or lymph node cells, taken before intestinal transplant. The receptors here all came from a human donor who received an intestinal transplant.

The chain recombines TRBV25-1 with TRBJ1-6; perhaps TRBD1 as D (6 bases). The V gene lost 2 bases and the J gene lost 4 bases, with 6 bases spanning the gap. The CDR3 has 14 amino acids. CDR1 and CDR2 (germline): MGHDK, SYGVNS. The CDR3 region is CASSEGQYNSPLHF. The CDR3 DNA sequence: TGTGCCAGCAGTGAAGGACAGTATAATTCACCCCTCCACTTT.

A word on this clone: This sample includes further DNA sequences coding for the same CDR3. The CDR3 DNA sequence: TGTGCCAGCAGCTTAGCCCGGGAGACCCAGTACTTC. Translated, it gives CASSLARETQYF. The gene calls are TRBV7-2 and TRBJ2-5; D remains unclear. V lost 0 bases and J 5 bases, leaving 4 bases between the germline ends. The CDR3 sequence is 12 residues long. The germline V gene encodes CDR1 SGHTA and CDR2 FQGNSA.

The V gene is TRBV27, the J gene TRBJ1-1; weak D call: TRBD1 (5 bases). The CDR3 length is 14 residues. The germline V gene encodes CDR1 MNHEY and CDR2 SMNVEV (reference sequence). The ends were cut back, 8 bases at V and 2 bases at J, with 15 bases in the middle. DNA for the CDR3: TGTGCCAGCCGTAGGGGTCACAGTAACACTGAAGCTTTCTTT. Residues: CASRRGHSNTEAFF.

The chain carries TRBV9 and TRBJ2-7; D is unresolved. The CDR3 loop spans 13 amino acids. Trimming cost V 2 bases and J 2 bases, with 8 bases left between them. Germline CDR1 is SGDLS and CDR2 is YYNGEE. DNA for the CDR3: TGTGCCAGCAGCGTGGCTCCAACCTACGAGCAGTACTTC. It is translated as CASSVAPTYEQYF.

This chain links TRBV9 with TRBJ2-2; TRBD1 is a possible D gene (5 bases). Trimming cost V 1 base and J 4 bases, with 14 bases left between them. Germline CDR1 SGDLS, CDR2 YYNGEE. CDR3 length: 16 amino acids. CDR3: CASSVTPGQSTGELFF. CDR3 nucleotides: TGTGCCAGCAGCGTAACTCCAGGACAATCCACCGGGGAGCTGTTTTTT. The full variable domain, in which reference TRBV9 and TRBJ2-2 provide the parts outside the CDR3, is DSGVTQTPKHLITATGQRVTLRCSPRSGDLSVYWYQQSLDQGLQFLIQYYNGEERAKGNILERFSAQQFPDLHSELNLSSLELGDSALYFCASSVTPGQSTGELFFGEGSRLTVL.

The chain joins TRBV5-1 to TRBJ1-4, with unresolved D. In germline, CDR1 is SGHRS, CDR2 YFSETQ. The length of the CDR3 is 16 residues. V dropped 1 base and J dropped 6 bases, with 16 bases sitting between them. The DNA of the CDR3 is TGCGCCAGCAGCTTGACGTCGGGGAGGGCGGATGAAAAACTGTTTTTT. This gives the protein CASSLTSGRADEKLFF. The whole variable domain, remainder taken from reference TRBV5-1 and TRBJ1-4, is KAGVTQTPRYLIKTRGQQVTLSCSPISGHRSVSWYQQTPGQGLQFLFEYFSETQRNKGNFPGRFSGRQFSNSRSEMNVSTLELGDSALYLCASSLTSGRADEKLFFGSGTQLSVL.

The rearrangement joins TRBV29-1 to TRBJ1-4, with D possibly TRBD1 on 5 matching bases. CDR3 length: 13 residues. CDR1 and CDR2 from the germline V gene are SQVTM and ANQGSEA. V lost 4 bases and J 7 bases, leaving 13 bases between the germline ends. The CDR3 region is CSVGGADREKLFF. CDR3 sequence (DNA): TGCAGCGTTGGTGGGGCTGACCGTGAAAAACTGTTTTTT.

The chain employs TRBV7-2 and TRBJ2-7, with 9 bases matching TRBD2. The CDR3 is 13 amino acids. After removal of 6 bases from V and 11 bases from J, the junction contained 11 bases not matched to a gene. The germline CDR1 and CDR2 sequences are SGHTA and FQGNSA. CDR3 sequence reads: CASSLSGGPEKYF. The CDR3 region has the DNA TGTGCCAGCAGTCTTAGCGGGGGCCCGGAGAAGTACTTC.

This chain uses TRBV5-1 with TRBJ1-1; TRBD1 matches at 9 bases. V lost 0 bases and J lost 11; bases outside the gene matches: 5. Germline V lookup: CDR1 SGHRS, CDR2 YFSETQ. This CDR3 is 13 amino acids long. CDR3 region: CASSLVGQGWAFF. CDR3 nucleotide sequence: TGCGCCAGCAGCTTGGTTGGACAGGGGTGGGCTTTCTTT.

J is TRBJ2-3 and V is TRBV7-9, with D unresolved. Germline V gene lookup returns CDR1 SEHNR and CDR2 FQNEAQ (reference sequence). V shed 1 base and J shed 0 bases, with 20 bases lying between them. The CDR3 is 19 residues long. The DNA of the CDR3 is TGTGCCAGCAGCTTAGGCGCTTACCCTTTGAGCCATAGCACAGATACGCAGTATTTT. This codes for CASSLGAYPLSHSTDTQYF.

CDR3 nucleotide sequence: TGCGCCAGCAGCCAAGATCGGGGGACCAGCTCCTACAATGAGCAGTTCTTC. Protein sequence: CASSQDRGTSSYNEQFF. The chain carries TRBV4-3 and TRBJ2-1, with a tentative D call TRBD2 (6 bases). V lost 0 bases to trimming and J lost 0 bases, with 12 bases between them. This CDR3 is built from 17 residues. Germline V gives CDR1 LGHNA, CDR2 YSLEER.

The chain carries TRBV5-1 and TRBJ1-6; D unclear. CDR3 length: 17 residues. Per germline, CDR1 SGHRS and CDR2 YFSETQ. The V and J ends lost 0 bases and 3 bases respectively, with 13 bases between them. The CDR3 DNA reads TGCGCCAGCAGCTTGGTTCCGGTTAGCATCTATAATTCACCCCTCCACTTT. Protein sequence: CASSLVPVSIYNSPLHF.

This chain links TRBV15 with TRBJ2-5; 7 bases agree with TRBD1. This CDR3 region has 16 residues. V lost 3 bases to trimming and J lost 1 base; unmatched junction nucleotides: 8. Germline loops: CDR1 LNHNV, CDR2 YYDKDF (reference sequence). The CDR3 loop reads CATSRGTGALQETQYF. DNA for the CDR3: TGTGCCACCAGCAGGGGAACAGGGGCCCTCCAAGAGACCCAGTACTTC.

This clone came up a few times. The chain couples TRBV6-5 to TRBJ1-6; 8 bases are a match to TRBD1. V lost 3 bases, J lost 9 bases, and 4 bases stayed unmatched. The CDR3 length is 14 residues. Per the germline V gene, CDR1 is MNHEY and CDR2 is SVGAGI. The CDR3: CASSYGQGISPLHF. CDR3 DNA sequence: TGTGCCAGCAGTTATGGACAGGGAATTTCACCCCTCCACTTT.

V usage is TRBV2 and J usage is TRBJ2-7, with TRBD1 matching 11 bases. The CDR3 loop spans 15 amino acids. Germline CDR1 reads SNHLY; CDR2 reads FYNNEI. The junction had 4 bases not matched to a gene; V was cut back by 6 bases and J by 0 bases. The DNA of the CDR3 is TGTGCCAGCAGCGGGACAGGGGGACTCTCCTACGAGCAGTACTTC. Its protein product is CASSGTGGLSYEQYF.

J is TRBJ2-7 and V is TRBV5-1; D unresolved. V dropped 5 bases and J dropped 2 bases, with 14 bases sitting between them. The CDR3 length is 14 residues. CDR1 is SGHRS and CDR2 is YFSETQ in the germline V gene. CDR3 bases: TGCGCCAGCAGGGCATGGCAGGAACCCTACGAGCAGTACTTC. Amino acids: CASRAWQEPYEQYF.

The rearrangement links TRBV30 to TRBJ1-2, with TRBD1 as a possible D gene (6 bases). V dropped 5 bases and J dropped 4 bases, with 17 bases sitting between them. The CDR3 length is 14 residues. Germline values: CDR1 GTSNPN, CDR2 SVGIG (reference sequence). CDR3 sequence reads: CAWDLGGLGYGYTF. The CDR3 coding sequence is TGTGCCTGGGATTTGGGGGGGCTAGGCTATGGCTACACCTTC.

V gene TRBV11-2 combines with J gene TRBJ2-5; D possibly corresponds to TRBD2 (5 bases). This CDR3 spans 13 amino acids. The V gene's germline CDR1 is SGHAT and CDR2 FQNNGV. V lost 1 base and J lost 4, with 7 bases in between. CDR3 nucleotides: TGTGCCAGCAGCTTAGTTGGGAGAGAGACCCAGTACTTC. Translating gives CASSLVGRETQYF.